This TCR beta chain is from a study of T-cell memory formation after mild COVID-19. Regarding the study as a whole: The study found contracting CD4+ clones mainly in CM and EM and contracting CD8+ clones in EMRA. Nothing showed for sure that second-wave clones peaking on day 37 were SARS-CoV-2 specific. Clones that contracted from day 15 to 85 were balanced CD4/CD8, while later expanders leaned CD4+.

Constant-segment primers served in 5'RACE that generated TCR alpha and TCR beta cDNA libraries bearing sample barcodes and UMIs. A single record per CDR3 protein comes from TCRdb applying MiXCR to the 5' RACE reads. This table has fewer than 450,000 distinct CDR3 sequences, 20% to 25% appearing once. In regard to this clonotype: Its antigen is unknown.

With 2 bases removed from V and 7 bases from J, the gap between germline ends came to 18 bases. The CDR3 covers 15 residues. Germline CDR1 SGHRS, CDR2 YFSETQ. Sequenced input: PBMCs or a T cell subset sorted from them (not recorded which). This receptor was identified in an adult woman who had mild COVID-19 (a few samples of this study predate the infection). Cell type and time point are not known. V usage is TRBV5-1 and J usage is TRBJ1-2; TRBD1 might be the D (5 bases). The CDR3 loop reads CASSFDRDGASGYTF. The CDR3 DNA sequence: TGCGCCAGCAGCTTCGACAGAGATGGGGCCAGTGGCTACACCTTC.